The 14 T cell receptor beta chains given below trace back to one sample, sequenced in a study of lymphopenia after photon versus proton radiotherapy. Profiling relied on immunoSEQ multiplex PCR, and the TCRdb table lists in-frame clones only, not all of them. The sample lists more than 70,000 clones, 65% to 85% occurring once. The source was peripheral blood, collected from a patient treated with proton-based radiotherapy. These receptors came from a man aged 55 to 69 with pancreatic cancer.

The CDR3 coding sequence is TGTGCCAGCAGCTTAGATATGAAAATTAACTATGGCTACACCTTC. This gives the protein CASSLDMKINYGYTF. V gene TRBV11-2 combines with J gene TRBJ1-2; D is ambiguous. The CDR3 is 15 amino acids. The ends were cut back, 0 bases at V and 1 base at J, with 9 bases in the middle. Germline V gene sequence: CDR1 SGHAT, CDR2 FQNNGV.

V usage is TRBV6-5 and J usage is TRBJ1-2, with 7 bases that match TRBD1. The V gene end was trimmed by 6 bases and the J gene end by 2 bases; junction bases not matched to a gene: 3. The germline CDR1 and CDR2 sequences are MNHEY and SVGAGI. This CDR3 has 13 residues. The CDR3 protein is CASRSGGNYGYTF. DNA of the CDR3: TGTGCCAGCAGGTCAGGGGGGAACTATGGCTACACCTTC.

The chain joins TRBV11-2 to TRBJ2-1; the D gene is possibly TRBD1 (5 bases). Germline CDR1 and CDR2: SGHAT and FQNNGV. This CDR3 contains 17 residues. V lost 5 bases and J lost 7, with 24 bases in between. This chain's CDR3 is CASSESPITRVGNEQFF. CDR3 DNA: TGTGCCAGCAGCGAAAGCCCCATCACCAGGGTTGGAAATGAGCAGTTCTTC.

V usage is TRBV2 and J usage is TRBJ2-1; 7 positions match TRBD2. CDR3 length: 15 amino acids. Germline values: CDR1 SNHLY, CDR2 FYNNEI. With V trimmed by 6 bases and J by 0 bases, 5 bases remained unmatched. DNA for the CDR3: TGTGCCAGCAGGTCTAGCGGTAGCTCCTACAATGAGCAGTTCTTC. Its protein is CASRSSGSSYNEQFF. Variable domain in full (rest from reference TRBV2 and TRBJ2-1): EPEVTQTPSHQVTQMGQEVILRCVPISNHLYFYWYRQILGQKVEFLVSFYNNEISEKSEIFDDQFSVERPDGSNFTLKIRSTKLEDSAMYFCASRSSGSSYNEQFFGPGTRLTVL.

The V gene is TRBV18, the J gene TRBJ2-7; D is ambiguous. CDR1 KGHSH and CDR2 LQKENI come from the germline V gene. The CDR3 spans 16 residues. The V gene lost 3 bases and the J gene lost 0 bases, with 15 bases spanning the gap. In DNA, the CDR3 is TGTGCCAGCTCACCCTACCAGACGATTACCTCCTACGAGCAGTACTTC. Translation: CASSPYQTITSYEQYF.

This clone was counted a few times. The gene calls are TRBV30 and TRBJ1-3; D uncertain. With 4 bases removed from V and 2 bases from J, the gap between germline ends came to 9 bases. The germline V gene encodes CDR1 GTSNPN and CDR2 SVGIG (reference sequence). This CDR3 spans 13 amino acids. The CDR3 sequence: CAWTRRAGNTIYF. The CDR3 coding sequence is TGTGCCTGGACCCGAAGGGCTGGAAACACCATATATTTT.

The chain is built from TRBV28 and TRBJ2-7; possibly TRBD2 for D (5 bases). Germline loops: CDR1 MDHEN, CDR2 SYDVKM. The CDR3 loop spans 13 amino acids. Trimming pared 4 bases from V and 2 bases from J, leaving 9 bases between. The CDR3 DNA sequence: TGTGCCAGCAGTTCGCCACTAGCCTACGAGCAGTACTTC. Its translation: CASSSPLAYEQYF.

The chain is built from TRBV6-6 and TRBJ2-2; possibly TRBD2 for D (5 bases). The CDR3 spans 15 residues. V was clipped by 4 bases and J by 6 bases, with 15 bases between them. The V gene's germline CDR1 is MNHNY and CDR2 SVGAGI (reference sequence). CDR3 coding DNA: TGTGCCAGCAGTTGGAGGACTGGAGCTTCCGGGGAGCTGTTTTTT. Protein: CASSWRTGASGELFF.

This clone showed up just a few times. The V gene is TRBV5-1, the J gene TRBJ1-1, with D unresolved. Germline V gene lookup returns CDR1 SGHRS and CDR2 YFSETQ. Trimming cost V 4 bases and J 5 bases, with 21 bases left between them. This CDR3 contains 16 residues. The CDR3 bases are TGCGCCAGCAGCCCCGAAGGTCTGGGCTTGGGAACTGAAGCTTTCTTT. It yields the protein CASSPEGLGLGTEAFF.

This clone was detected many times. This chain joins TRBV6-1 and TRBJ1-5; D gene ambiguous. CDR1 is MNHNS, CDR2 SASEGT, per germline. This CDR3 region has 13 residues. The V end lost 7 bases, the J end lost 3 bases, and 10 bases lay between the germline ends. The CDR3, as DNA: TGTGCCAGCAAAACAGCCATCAATCAGCCCCAGCATTTT. Encoded protein: CASKTAINQPQHF.

The chain uses TRBV2 and TRBJ2-5; 16 bases map to TRBD2. Trimming took 2 bases from V and 4 from J; bases not matched to a gene: 7. Germline V gives CDR1 SNHLY, CDR2 FYNNEI. There are 18 residues in the CDR3. The CDR3 region is CASSEPGLAGGRGETQYF. The CDR3 DNA reads as TGTGCCAGCAGTGAACCGGGACTAGCGGGAGGGCGTGGAGAGACCCAGTACTTC.

This clone was recorded once. V is TRBV28 and J is TRBJ2-5, with 8 bases fitting TRBD2. The V and J ends lost 6 bases and 2 bases, in that order; junction bases with no gene match: 5. Germline V gene sequence: CDR1 MDHEN, CDR2 SYDVKM. The CDR3 loop spans 14 amino acids. The CDR3: CASSRGGQQETQYF. The DNA for the CDR3 is TGTGCCAGCAGCCGGGGGGGGCAGCAAGAGACCCAGTACTTC.

This clone was seen a single time. This rearrangement joins TRBV14 to TRBJ1-2; no reliable D call. Trimming removed 1 base at V and 7 bases at J, with 7 bases between. CDR3 length equals 12 residues. Germline CDR1 SGHDN, CDR2 FVKESK. The CDR3: CASSQVGSGYTF. CDR3 DNA sequence: TGTGCCAGCAGCCAAGTAGGGTCTGGCTACACCTTC.

The V call is TRBV21-1, the J call TRBJ2-7; TRBD2 is taken as the D call from the table, unchecked against the DNA. TRBV21-1 has pseudogene status. This CDR3 comprises 18 residues. The CDR3 DNA is TGTGCCAGCAGCAAAGCCAGGAGGCTAGCGGGAGACCCACGCGAGCAGTACTTC. It translates to CASSKARRLAGDPREQYF.